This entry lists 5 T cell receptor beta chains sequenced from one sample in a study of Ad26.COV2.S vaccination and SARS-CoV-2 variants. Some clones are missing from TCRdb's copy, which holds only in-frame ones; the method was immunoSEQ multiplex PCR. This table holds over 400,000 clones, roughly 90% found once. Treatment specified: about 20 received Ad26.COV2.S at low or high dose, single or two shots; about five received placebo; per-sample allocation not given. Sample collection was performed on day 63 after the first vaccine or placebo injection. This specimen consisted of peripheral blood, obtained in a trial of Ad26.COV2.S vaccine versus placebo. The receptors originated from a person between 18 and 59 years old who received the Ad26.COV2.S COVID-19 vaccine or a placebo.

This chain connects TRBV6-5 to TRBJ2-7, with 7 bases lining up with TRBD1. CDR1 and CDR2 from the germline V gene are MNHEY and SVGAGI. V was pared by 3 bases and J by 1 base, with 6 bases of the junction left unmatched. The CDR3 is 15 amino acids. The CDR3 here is CASSYSARGSYEQYF. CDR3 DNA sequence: TGTGCCAGCAGTTATTCGGCCAGGGGGTCCTACGAGCAGTACTTC.

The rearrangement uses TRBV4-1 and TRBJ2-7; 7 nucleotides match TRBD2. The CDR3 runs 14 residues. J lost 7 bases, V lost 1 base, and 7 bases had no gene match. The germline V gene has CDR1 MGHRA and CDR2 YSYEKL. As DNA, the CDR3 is TGCGCCAGCAGCCAAGGGGACTATTCCCTAGAGCAGTACTTC. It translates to CASSQGDYSLEQYF.

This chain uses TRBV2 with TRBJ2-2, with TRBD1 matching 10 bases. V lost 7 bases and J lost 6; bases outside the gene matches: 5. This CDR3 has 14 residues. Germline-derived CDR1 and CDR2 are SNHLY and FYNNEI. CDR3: CASTTGTGAGELFF. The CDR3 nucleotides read TGTGCCAGCACCACCGGGACAGGGGCCGGGGAGCTGTTTTTT.

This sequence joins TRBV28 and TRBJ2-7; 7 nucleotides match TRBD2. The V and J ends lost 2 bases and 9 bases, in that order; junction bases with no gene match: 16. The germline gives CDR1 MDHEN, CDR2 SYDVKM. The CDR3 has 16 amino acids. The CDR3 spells CASSLARTDVRGGQYF. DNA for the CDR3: TGTGCCAGCAGTTTAGCGCGGACGGACGTGCGCGGGGGGCAGTACTTC.

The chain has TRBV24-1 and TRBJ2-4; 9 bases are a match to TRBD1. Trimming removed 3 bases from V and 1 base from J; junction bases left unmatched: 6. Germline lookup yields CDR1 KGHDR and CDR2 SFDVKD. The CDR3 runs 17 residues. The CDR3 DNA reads TGTGCCACCAGTGATGGTGACAGGGGGTATGCCAAAAACATTCAGTACTTC. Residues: CATSDGDRGYAKNIQYF.